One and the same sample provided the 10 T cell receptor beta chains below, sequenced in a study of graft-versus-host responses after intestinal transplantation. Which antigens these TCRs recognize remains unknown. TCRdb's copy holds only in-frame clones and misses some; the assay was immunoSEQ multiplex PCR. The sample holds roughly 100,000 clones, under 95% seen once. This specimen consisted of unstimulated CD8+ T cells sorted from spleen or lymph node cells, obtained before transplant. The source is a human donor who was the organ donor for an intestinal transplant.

CDR3 sequence (DNA): TGTGCCAGCAGTGCGGGTAAGGTATCCTACGAGCAGTACTTC. Amino acids: CASSAGKVSYEQYF. The chain combines TRBV28 with TRBJ2-7; D may be TRBD2 (5 bases). V lost 5 bases, J lost 1 base, and 12 bases lay in between. The germline V gene encodes CDR1 MDHEN and CDR2 SYDVKM. CDR3 length equals 14 residues.

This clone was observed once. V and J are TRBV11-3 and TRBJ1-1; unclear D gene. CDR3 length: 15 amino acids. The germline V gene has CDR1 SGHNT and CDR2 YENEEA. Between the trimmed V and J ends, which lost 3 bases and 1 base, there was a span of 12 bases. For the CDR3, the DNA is TGTGCCAGCAGCTTTCGGAGGAGATGGAACACTGAAGCTTTCTTT. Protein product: CASSFRRRWNTEAFF.

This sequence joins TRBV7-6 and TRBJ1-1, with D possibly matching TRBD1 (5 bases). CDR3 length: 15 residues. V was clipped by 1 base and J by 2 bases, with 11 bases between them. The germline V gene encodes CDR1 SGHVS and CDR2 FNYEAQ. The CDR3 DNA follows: TGTGCCAGCAGCTTAGTAGCAGGGCCTAACACTGAAGCTTTCTTT. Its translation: CASSLVAGPNTEAFF.

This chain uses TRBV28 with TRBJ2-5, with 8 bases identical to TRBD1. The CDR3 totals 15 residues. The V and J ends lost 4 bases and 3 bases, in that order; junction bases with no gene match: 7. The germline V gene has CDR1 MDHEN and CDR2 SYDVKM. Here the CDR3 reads CASSSDREDKETQYF. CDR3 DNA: TGTGCCAGCAGTTCGGACAGGGAGGATAAAGAGACCCAGTACTTC.

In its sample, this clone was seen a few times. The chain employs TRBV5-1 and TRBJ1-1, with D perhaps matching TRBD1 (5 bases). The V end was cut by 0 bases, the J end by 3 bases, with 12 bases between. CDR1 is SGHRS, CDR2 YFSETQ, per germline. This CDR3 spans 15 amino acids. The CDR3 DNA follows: TGCGCCAGCAGCTTGGAAGGGGTCGGGTACACTGAAGCTTTCTTT. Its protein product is CASSLEGVGYTEAFF.

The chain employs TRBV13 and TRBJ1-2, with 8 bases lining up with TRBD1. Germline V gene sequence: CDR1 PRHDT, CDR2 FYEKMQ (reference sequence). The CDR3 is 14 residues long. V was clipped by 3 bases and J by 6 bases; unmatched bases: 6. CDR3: CASSFPTGDNGYTF. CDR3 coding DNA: TGTGCCAGCAGCTTCCCGACAGGGGATAATGGCTACACCTTC.

CDR3 sequence reads: CASRSPRRQTLKNIQYF. The CDR3 coding sequence is TGTGCCAGCAGATCTCCTAGGAGACAGACCCTCAAAAACATTCAGTACTTC. The V gene is TRBV2, the J gene TRBJ2-4; D perhaps matches TRBD1 (5 bases). CDR1 and CDR2 (germline): SNHLY, FYNNEI. The CDR3 runs 17 residues. V lost 6 bases and J lost 3, with 21 bases in between.

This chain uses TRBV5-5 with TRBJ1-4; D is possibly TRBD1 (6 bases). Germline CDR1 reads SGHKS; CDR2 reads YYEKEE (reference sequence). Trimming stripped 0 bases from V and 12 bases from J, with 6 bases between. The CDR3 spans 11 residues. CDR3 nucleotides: TGTGCCAGCAGCTTGGGGACAGAACTGTTTTTT. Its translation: CASSLGTELFF.

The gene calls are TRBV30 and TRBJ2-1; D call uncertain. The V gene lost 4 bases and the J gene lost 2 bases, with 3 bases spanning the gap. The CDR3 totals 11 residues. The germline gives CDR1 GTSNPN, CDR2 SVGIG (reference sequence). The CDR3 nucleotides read TGTGCCTGGATAGCCTACAATGAGCAGTTCTTC. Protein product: CAWIAYNEQFF.

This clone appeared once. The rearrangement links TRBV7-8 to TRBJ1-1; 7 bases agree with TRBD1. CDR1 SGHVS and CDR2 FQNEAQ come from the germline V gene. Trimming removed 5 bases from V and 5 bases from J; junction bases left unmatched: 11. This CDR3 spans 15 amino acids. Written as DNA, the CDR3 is TGTGCCAGCAGCCGGGGGACAGCCGTGGGGACTGAAGCTTTCTTT. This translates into CASSRGTAVGTEAFF.